Each of the 25 T cell receptor beta chains below was sequenced from the same sample in a study of lymphopenia after photon versus proton radiotherapy. The assay was immunoSEQ multiplex PCR, and TCRdb's table has in-frame clones only and misses some. This sample has approximately 17,000 clones; approximately 91% occur once, and the top ten carry 55% to 70%. The specimen comprised peripheral blood, sampled from a patient treated with proton-based radiotherapy. The source is a woman between 55 and 75 years old with cholangiocarcinoma. Some clones in this sample may be carry-over from other donors' samples.

The chain recombines TRBV11-3 with TRBJ2-3; maybe TRBD2 (6 bases). Germline assignment: CDR1 SGHNT and CDR2 YENEEA. The CDR3 totals 15 residues. V shed 3 bases and J shed 0 bases, with 10 bases lying between them. The CDR3 nucleotides are TGTGCCAGCAGCTTGGGAGGCTTTAGCACAGATACGCAGTATTTT. Protein sequence: CASSLGGFSTDTQYF.

The chain joins TRBV9 to TRBJ1-4; D remains ambiguous. CDR3 size: 16 residues. The germline V gene has CDR1 SGDLS and CDR2 YYNGEE. V was trimmed by 3 bases and J by 0 bases, leaving 12 bases between them. CDR3 coding DNA: TGTGCCAGCAGCGCGACGACACAATCAACTAATGAAAAACTGTTTTTT. This codes for CASSATTQSTNEKLFF.

This clone appeared a few times. The chain is built from TRBV27 and TRBJ2-1; D might be TRBD1 (6 bases). CDR1 and CDR2 from the germline V gene are MNHEY and SMNVEV (reference sequence). The CDR3 consists of 16 residues. Trimming took off 6 bases at V and 7 bases at J, with 22 bases between the two ends. CDR3 protein: CASRKTDGTNINEQFF. The CDR3 DNA reads as TGTGCCAGCAGAAAAACCGACGGGACAAATATTAATGAGCAGTTCTTC.

The chain uses TRBV6-9 and TRBJ2-7; 11 nucleotides match TRBD1. J gave up 3 bases and V 3 bases, and 4 bases lay outside the gene matches. Germline CDR1 is MNHGY and CDR2 is SVAAGI. This CDR3 spans 15 amino acids. The CDR3 region is CASSYSGTGGYEQYF. As DNA, the CDR3 is TGTGCCAGCAGTTACTCGGGGACAGGGGGCTACGAGCAGTACTTC.

The chain is built from TRBV5-1 and TRBJ2-7, with D possibly being TRBD1 (6 bases). The CDR3 extends over 18 amino acids. The V gene's germline CDR1 is SGHRS and CDR2 YFSETQ. V was trimmed by 1 base and J by 2 bases, leaving 22 bases between them. In DNA form, the CDR3 reads TGCGCCAGCAGCTTGAGGGGTGTGGGGACACCCCGGCCCTACGAGCAGTACTTC. Its translation: CASSLRGVGTPRPYEQYF.

This chain connects TRBV5-6 to TRBJ1-4, with D possibly TRBD1 on 6 matching bases. Germline CDR1 SGHDT, CDR2 YYEEEE. Trimming took 4 bases from V and 16 from J, leaving 14 bases between them. This CDR3 region has 11 residues. The CDR3 DNA reads as TGTGCCAGCAGCCTACAGGGTTCACGGTTTTTT. Amino acids: CASSLQGSRFF. The complete variable domain, with remaining parts taken from reference TRBV5-6 and TRBJ1-4, reads DAGVTQSPTHLIKTRGQQVTLRCSPKSGHDTVSWYQQALGQGPQFIFQYYEEEERQRGNFPDRFSGHQFPNYSSELNVNALLLGDSALYLCASSLQGSRFFGSGTQLSVL.

The J gene is TRBJ2-1, the V gene TRBV6-6; the match to TRBD1 covers 8 bases. The CDR3 covers 14 residues. In germline, CDR1 is MNHNY, CDR2 SVGAGI (reference sequence). V lost 0 bases and J lost 9; bases outside the gene matches: 4. Written as DNA, the CDR3 is TGTGCCAGCAGTTACTCGAGACAGGGGAGTGAGCAGTTCTTC. Amino acid sequence: CASSYSRQGSEQFF.

The rearrangement uses TRBV11-2 and TRBJ1-1; no clear D. V gave up 2 bases and J gave up 4 bases, with 5 bases separating them. The CDR3 loop spans 12 amino acids. CDR1 is SGHAT, CDR2 FQNNGV, per germline. The CDR3 DNA reads TGTGCCAGCAGCTTATTGGGCACTGAAGCTTTCTTT. Residues: CASSLLGTEAFF. The full variable domain, completed using reference TRBV11-2 and TRBJ1-1, is EAGVAQSPRYKIIEKRQSVAFWCNPISGHATLYWYQQILGQGPKLLIQFQNNGVVDDSQLPKDRFSAERLKGVDSTLKIQPAKLEDSAVYLCASSLLGTEAFFGQGTRLTVV.

This clone was recorded once. This chain uses TRBV7-9 with TRBJ2-1; 7 nucleotides agree with TRBD1. CDR3 length: 15 amino acids. Trimming took 5 bases from V and 0 from J; bases not matched to a gene: 4. Germline V gives CDR1 SEHNR, CDR2 FQNEAQ (reference sequence). CDR3 in DNA: TGTGCCAGCAGCAAGACAGGGAGCTCCTACAATGAGCAGTTCTTC. Translating gives CASSKTGSSYNEQFF.

The chain employs TRBV25-1 and TRBJ2-5; 8 nucleotides match TRBD1. There are 14 residues in the CDR3. Losses at the gene ends were 6 bases for V and 1 base for J; bases not matched to a gene: 4. Germline values: CDR1 MGHDK, CDR2 SYGVNS. This chain's CDR3 is CASSTGTGQETQYF. The DNA for the CDR3 is TGTGCCAGCAGCACCGGGACAGGCCAAGAGACCCAGTACTTC.

This rearrangement joins TRBV7-9 to TRBJ2-1; 7 bases map to TRBD2. CDR3 length: 16 residues. In germline, CDR1 is SEHNR, CDR2 FQNEAQ (reference sequence). J lost 4 bases, V lost 0 bases, and 6 bases had no gene match. The CDR3 here is CASSLAGGPGYNEQFF. CDR3 DNA: TGTGCCAGCAGCTTAGCGGGAGGGCCGGGTTACAATGAGCAGTTCTTC.

This rearrangement joins TRBV5-1 to TRBJ2-5; 8 bases are a match to TRBD1. Trimming took 4 bases from V and 5 from J; bases not matched to a gene: 7. Germline assignment: CDR1 SGHRS and CDR2 YFSETQ. The CDR3 length is 14 residues. CDR3 coding DNA: TGCGCCAGCAGCCCGGGACAGGCCTTGGAGACCCAGTACTTC. Encoded protein: CASSPGQALETQYF.

V usage is TRBV11-3 and J usage is TRBJ2-1; D tentatively reads TRBD1 or TRBD2 (6 bases each). Deletions cut 4 bases from V and 9 bases from J, with 16 bases between. Germline V gives CDR1 SGHNT, CDR2 YENEEA. The CDR3 spans 14 residues. CDR3 loop: CASSSYSGGGEQFF. CDR3 DNA sequence: TGTGCCAGCAGCTCTTATTCCGGAGGGGGTGAGCAGTTCTTC.

The chain links TRBV5-1 to TRBJ1-3; possibly TRBD1 for D (5 bases). Germline CDR1 SGHRS, CDR2 YFSETQ. The length of the CDR3 is 15 residues. Trimming left V 4 bases short and J 0 bases short, with 11 bases between. This CDR3 is CASSPGRNSGNTIYF. Here the CDR3 DNA reads TGCGCCAGCAGCCCGGGACGCAACTCTGGAAACACCATATATTTT.

The chain couples TRBV28 to TRBJ2-7; 8 bases align to TRBD2. The CDR3 runs to 16 residues. Germline V CDR1 and CDR2: MDHEN, SYDVKM. After removal of 1 base from V and 5 bases from J, the junction contained 10 bases not matched to a gene. In nucleotides, the CDR3 is TGTGCCAGCAGTTTATTCGGGGGGGGCGCCCCCCACGAGCAGTACTTC. Residues: CASSLFGGGAPHEQYF.

The chain is built from TRBV6-6 and TRBJ2-7; TRBD2 matches 7 bases. CDR1 is MNHNY and CDR2 is SVGAGI in the germline V gene (reference sequence). V lost 6 bases to trimming and J lost 3 bases; unmatched junction nucleotides: 14. The CDR3 contains 16 residues. The CDR3 region is CASRPHERGTNYEQYF. The DNA of the CDR3 is TGTGCCAGCAGGCCTCATGAGCGGGGAACCAACTACGAGCAGTACTTC.

The count of this clone is one. The V gene is TRBV10-2, the J gene TRBJ2-7; D is possibly TRBD2 (6 bases). The CDR3 length is 16 residues. The V end lost 6 bases, the J end lost 2 bases, and 20 bases lay between the germline ends. CDR1 WSHSY and CDR2 SAAADI come from the germline V gene. The CDR3, as DNA: TGCGCCAGCAGCGATTTTGGCGGGGCGGGAACCTACGAGCAGTACTTC. This encodes CASSDFGGAGTYEQYF.

The rearrangement links TRBV7-2 to TRBJ2-5, with D unresolved. Between the trimmed V and J ends, which lost 2 bases and 5 bases, there was a span of 3 bases. The germline gives CDR1 SGHTA, CDR2 FQGNSA. The CDR3 has 11 amino acids. The CDR3 nucleotides are TGTGCCAGCAGCTTAATGGAGACCCAGTACTTC. As protein: CASSLMETQYF.

The chain uses TRBV5-8 and TRBJ1-1; TRBD1 aligns across 7 bases. This CDR3 has 16 amino acids. J lost 4 bases, V lost 4 bases, and 13 bases had no gene match. CDR1 is SGHTS and CDR2 is YDEGEE in the germline V gene. The CDR3 here is CASSARTGLMGTEAFF. CDR3 DNA: TGTGCCAGCAGCGCCAGGACAGGCCTAATGGGCACTGAAGCTTTCTTT.

The table lists this clone with a count of one. The chain carries TRBV7-6 and TRBJ1-2, with 7 positions matching TRBD1. The germline CDR1 and CDR2 sequences are SGHVS and FNYEAQ. V shed 1 base, J shed 0 bases, and the junction held 14 bases outside the gene matches. This CDR3 region has 19 residues. The chain's CDR3 is CASSLDPPGQLAPNYGYTF. The CDR3 DNA sequence: TGTGCCAGCAGCTTAGACCCTCCGGGACAGCTGGCGCCTAACTATGGCTACACCTTC. Variable domain in full (rest from reference TRBV7-6 and TRBJ1-2): GAGVSQSPRYKVTKRGQDVALRCDPISGHVSLYWYRQALGQGPEFLTYFNYEAQQDKSGLPNDRFSAERPEGSISTLTIQRTEQRDSAMYRCASSLDPPGQLAPNYGYTFGSGTRLTVV.

The chain recombines TRBV30 with TRBJ1-2; 8 nucleotides agree with TRBD1. CDR3 length equals 11 residues. The trim removed 5 bases at V and 4 bases at J, leaving 0 bases unmatched. Germline loops: CDR1 GTSNPN, CDR2 SVGIG (reference sequence). This CDR3 is CAWGTGYGYTF. The CDR3 coding sequence is TGTGCCTGGGGGACAGGCTATGGCTACACCTTC. The full variable domain, completed using reference TRBV30 and TRBJ1-2, is SQTIHQWPATLVQPVGSPLSLECTVEGTSNPNLYWYRQAAGRGLQLLFYSVGIGQISSEVPQNLSASRPQDRQFILSSKKLLLSDSGFYLCAWGTGYGYTFGSGTRLTVV.

V and J are TRBV9 and TRBJ2-2, with 9 bases lining up with TRBD2. The CDR3 totals 16 residues. Germline trimming cut 0 bases from V and 7 bases from J; bases unmatched to any gene: 7. Germline CDR1 reads SGDLS; CDR2 reads YYNGEE. CDR3 residues: CASSVVVAGANGELFF. CDR3 nucleotide sequence: TGTGCCAGCAGCGTAGTAGTAGCGGGAGCGAACGGGGAGCTGTTTTTT.

The chain carries TRBV5-4 and TRBJ1-1; D is unresolved. The CDR3 contains 14 residues. V lost 4 bases, J lost 1 base, and 11 bases lay in between. Per the germline V gene, CDR1 is SGHNT and CDR2 is YYREEE (reference sequence). CDR3 DNA sequence: TGTGCCAGCAGCCCCCCTAATGGGAACACTGAAGCTTTCTTT. Amino acids: CASSPPNGNTEAFF. Complete variable domain (other parts from reference TRBV5-4 and TRBJ1-1): ETGVTQSPTHLIKTRGQQVTLRCSSQSGHNTVSWYQQALGQGPQFIFQYYREEENGRGNFPPRFSGLQFPNYSSELNVNALELDDSALYLCASSPPNGNTEAFFGQGTRLTVV.

The rearrangement joins TRBV7-2 to TRBJ1-5; D might be TRBD1 (6 bases). V gave up 5 bases and J gave up 2 bases, with 16 bases separating them. The V gene's germline CDR1 is SGHTA and CDR2 FQGNSA. CDR3 size: 16 residues. The chain's CDR3 is CASSPRGGGGNQPQHF. The CDR3 coding sequence is TGTGCCAGCAGCCCCAGGGGAGGGGGTGGCAATCAGCCCCAGCATTTT.

The chain recombines TRBV7-9 with TRBJ1-4, with TRBD1 identical over 8 bases. With V trimmed by 5 bases and J by 8 bases, 7 bases remained unmatched. CDR1 and CDR2 (germline): SEHNR, FQNEAQ (reference sequence). The length of the CDR3 is 14 residues. This CDR3 is CASSPGQGFEKLFF. In nucleotides, the CDR3 is TGTGCCAGCAGCCCTGGACAGGGTTTCGAAAAACTGTTTTTT. Supplemented by reference TRBV7-9 and TRBJ1-4, the full variable domain reads DTGVSQNPRHKITKRGQNVTFRCDPISEHNRLYWYRQTLGQGPEFLTYFQNEAQLEKSRLLSDRFSAERPKGSFSTLEIQRTEQGDSAMYLCASSPGQGFEKLFFGSGTQLSVL.